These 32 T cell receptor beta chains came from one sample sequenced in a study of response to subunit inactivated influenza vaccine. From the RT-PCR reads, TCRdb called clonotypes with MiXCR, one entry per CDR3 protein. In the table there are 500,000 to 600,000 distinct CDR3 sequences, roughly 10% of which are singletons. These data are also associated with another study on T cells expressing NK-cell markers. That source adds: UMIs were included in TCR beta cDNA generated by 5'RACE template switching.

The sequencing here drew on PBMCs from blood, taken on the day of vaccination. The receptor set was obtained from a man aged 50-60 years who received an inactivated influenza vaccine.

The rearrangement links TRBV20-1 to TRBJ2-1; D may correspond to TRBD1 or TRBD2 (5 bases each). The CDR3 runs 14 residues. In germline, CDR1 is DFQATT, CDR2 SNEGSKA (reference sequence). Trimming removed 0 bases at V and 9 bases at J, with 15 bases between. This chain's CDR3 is CSARDLRSGTEQFF. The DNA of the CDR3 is TGCAGTGCTAGAGATCTGCGTTCAGGGACTGAGCAGTTCTTC.

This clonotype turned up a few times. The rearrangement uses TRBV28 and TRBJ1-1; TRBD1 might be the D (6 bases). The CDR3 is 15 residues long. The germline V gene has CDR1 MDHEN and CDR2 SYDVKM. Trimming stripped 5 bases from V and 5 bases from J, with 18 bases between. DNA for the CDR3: TGTGCCAGCAGTCCTACCGGGACACCGGGGACTGAAGCTTTCTTT. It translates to CASSPTGTPGTEAFF.

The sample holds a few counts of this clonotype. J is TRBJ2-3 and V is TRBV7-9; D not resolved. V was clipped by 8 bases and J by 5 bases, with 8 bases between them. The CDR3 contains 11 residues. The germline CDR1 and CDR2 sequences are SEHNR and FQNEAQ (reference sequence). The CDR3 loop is CASETRDTQYF. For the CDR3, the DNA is TGTGCCAGCGAAACCCGAGATACGCAGTATTTT.

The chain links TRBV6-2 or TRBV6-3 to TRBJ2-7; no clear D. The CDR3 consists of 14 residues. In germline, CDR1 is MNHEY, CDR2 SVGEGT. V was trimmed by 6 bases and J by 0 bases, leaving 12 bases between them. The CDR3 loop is CASRSRTFSYEQYF. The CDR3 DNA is TGTGCCAGCAGATCCCGGACGTTCTCCTACGAGCAGTACTTC.

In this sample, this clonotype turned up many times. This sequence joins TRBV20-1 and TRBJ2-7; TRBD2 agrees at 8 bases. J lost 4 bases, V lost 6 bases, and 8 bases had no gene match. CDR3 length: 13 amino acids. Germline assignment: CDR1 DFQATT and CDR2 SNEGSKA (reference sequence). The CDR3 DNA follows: TGCAGTGCACCGAGCGGGAGTATGTACGAGCAGTACTTC. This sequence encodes CSAPSGSMYEQYF.

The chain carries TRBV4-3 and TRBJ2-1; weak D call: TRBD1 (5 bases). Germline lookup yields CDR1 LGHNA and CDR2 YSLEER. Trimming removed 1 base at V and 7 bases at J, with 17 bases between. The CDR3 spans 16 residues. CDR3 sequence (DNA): TGCGCCAGCAGCCAAGTTACAGGCCGGATGGGAAATGAGCAGTTCTTC. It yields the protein CASSQVTGRMGNEQFF.

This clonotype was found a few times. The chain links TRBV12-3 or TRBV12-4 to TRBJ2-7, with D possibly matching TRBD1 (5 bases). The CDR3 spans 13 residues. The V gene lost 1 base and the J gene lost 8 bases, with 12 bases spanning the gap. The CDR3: CASSLGQGFKQYF. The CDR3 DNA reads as TGTGCCAGCAGTTTAGGCCAGGGTTTCAAGCAGTACTTC.

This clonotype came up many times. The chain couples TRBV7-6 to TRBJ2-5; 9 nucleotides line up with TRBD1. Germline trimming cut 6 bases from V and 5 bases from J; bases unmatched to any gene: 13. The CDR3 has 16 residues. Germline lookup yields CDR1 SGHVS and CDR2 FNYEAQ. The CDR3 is CASSPVWDRVSETQYF. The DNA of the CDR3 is TGTGCCAGCAGTCCAGTTTGGGACAGGGTATCCGAGACCCAGTACTTC.

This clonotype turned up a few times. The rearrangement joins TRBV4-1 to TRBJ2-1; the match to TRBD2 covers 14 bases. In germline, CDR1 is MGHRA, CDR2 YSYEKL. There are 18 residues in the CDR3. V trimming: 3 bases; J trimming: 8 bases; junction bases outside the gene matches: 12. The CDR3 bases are TGCGCCAGCAGCCACCCGGGACTAGCGGGAGTTGTTCCCCATGAGCAGTTCTTC. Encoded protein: CASSHPGLAGVVPHEQFF.

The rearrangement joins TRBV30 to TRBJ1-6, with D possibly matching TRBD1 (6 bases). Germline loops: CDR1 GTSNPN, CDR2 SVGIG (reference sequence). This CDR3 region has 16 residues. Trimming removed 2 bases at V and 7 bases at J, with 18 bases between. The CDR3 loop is CAWSRPTGGPNSPLHF. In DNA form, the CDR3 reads TGTGCCTGGAGTCGCCCCACTGGGGGCCCCAATTCACCCCTCCACTTT.

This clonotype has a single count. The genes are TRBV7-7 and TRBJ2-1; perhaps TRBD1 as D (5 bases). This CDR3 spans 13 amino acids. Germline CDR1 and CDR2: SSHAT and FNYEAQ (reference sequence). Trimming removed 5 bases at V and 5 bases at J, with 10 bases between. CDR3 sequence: CASSADRHNEQFF. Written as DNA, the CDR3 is TGTGCCAGCAGCGCCGACAGACACAATGAGCAGTTCTTC.

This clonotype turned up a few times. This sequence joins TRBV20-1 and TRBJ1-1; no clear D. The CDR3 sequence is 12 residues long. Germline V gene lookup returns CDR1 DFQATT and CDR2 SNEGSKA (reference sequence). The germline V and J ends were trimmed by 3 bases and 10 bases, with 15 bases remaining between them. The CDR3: CSARGPGNGAFF. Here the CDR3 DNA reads TGCAGTGCTAGGGGTCCCGGCAATGGAGCTTTCTTT.

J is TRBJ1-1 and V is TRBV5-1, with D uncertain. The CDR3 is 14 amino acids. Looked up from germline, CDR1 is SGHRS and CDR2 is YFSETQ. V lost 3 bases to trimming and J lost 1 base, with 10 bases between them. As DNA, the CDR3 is TGCGCCAGCAGCTCCAGCTTGGGGAACACTGAAGCTTTCTTT. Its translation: CASSSSLGNTEAFF.

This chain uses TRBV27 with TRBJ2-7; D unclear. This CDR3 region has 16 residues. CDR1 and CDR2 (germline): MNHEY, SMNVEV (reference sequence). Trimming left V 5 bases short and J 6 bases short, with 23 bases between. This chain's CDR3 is CASSLSIDTNPSEQYF. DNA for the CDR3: TGTGCCAGCAGTCTCTCAATCGACACAAATCCCTCCGAGCAGTACTTC.

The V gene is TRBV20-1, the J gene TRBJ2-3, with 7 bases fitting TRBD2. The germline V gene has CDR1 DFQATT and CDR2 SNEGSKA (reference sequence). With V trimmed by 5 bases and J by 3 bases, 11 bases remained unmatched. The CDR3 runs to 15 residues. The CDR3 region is CSALRRAGVTDTQYF. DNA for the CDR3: TGCAGTGCTCTGCGGAGGGCGGGAGTGACAGATACGCAGTATTTT.

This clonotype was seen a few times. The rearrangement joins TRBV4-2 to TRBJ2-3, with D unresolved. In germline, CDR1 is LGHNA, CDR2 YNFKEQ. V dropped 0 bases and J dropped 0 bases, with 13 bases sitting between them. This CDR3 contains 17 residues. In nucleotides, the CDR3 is TGTGCCAGCAGCCAAGATGGGTGGACGCTGAGCACAGATACGCAGTATTTT. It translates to CASSQDGWTLSTDTQYF.

The CDR3 DNA reads as TGCGCCAGCAGCCTTGACAGAGCTAATGAAAAACTGTTTTTT. Its protein product is CASSLDRANEKLFF. The V and J genes are TRBV5-1 and TRBJ1-4, with D maybe TRBD1 (5 bases). CDR3 length: 14 residues. Per the germline V gene, CDR1 is SGHRS and CDR2 is YFSETQ. V was cut by 4 bases and J by 3 bases, with 10 bases left in between.

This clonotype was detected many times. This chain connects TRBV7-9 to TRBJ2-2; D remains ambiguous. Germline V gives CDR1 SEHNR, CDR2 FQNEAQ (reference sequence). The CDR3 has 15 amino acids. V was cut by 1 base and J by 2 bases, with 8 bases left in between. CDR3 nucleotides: TGTGCCAGCAGCTTAGTCCGGGCCAACACCGGGGAGCTGTTTTTT. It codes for CASSLVRANTGELFF.

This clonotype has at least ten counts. The CDR3 region is CASSTTGQYYNEQFF. The CDR3, as DNA: TGTGCCAGCAGCACGACGGGACAGTATTACAATGAGCAGTTCTTC. This chain connects TRBV7-6 to TRBJ2-1; TRBD1 matches at 7 bases. Trimming removed 5 bases from V and 4 bases from J; junction bases left unmatched: 8. CDR1 and CDR2 from the germline V gene are SGHVS and FNYEAQ. CDR3 length: 15 amino acids.

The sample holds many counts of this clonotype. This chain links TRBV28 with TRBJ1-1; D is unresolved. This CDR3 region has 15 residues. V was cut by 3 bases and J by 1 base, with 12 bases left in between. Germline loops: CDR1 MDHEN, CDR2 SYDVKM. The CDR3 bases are TGTGCCAGCAGTTTCGTGTCAAGCCCGAACACTGAAGCTTTCTTT. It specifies CASSFVSSPNTEAFF.

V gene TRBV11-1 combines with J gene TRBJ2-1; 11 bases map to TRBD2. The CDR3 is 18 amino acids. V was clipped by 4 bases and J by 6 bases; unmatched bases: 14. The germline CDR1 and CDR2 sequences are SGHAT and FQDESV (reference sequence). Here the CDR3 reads CASSSAPIAGGPRNEQFF. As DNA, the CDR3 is TGTGCCAGCAGCTCTGCCCCAATAGCGGGAGGGCCTCGCAATGAGCAGTTCTTC.

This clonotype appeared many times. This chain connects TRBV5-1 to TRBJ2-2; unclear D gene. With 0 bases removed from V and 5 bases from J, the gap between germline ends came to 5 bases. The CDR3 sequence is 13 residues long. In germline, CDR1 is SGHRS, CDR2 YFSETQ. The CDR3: CASSLGETGELFF. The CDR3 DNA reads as TGCGCCAGCAGCTTGGGAGAAACCGGGGAGCTGTTTTTT.

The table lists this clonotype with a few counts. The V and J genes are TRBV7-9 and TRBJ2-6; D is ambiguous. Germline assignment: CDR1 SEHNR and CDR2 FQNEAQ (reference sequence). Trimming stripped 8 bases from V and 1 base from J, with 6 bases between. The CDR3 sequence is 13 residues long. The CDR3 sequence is CASGVSGANVLTF. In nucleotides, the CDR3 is TGTGCCAGCGGGGTTTCTGGGGCCAACGTCCTGACTTTC.

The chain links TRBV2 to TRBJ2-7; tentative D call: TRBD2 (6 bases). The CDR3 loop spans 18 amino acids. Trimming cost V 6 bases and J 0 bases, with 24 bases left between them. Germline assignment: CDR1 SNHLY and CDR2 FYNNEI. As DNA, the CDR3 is TGTGCCAGCAGGTATACCGGGAGCCGCCCTCTCGACTCCTACGAGCAGTACTTC. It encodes CASRYTGSRPLDSYEQYF.

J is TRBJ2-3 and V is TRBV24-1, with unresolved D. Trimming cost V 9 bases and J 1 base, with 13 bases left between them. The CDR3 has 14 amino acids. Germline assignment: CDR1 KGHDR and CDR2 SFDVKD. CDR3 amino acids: CATAQEAGTDTQYF. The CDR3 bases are TGTGCCACCGCCCAAGAAGCAGGCACAGATACGCAGTATTTT.

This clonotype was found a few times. CDR3 region: CAISRAESYGYTF. The CDR3 DNA sequence: TGTGCCATCAGTCGGGCGGAGTCCTATGGCTACACCTTC. The chain couples TRBV10-3 to TRBJ1-2; D not resolved. The V gene's germline CDR1 is ENHRY and CDR2 SYGVKD. Trimming removed 5 bases from V and 4 bases from J, with 11 bases in between. This CDR3 has 13 amino acids.

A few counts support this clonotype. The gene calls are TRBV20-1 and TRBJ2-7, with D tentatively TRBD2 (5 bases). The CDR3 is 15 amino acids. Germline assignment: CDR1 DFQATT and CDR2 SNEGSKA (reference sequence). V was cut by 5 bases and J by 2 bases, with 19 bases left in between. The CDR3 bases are TGCAGTGCTCAGAGGGAATGGCGGAACCCCTACGAGCAGTACTTC. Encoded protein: CSAQREWRNPYEQYF.

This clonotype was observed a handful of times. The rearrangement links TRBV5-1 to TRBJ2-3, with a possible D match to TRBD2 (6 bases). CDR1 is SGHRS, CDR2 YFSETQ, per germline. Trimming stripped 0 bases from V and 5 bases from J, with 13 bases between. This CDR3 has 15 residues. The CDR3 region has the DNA TGCGCCAGCAGCTTGGCCGTCGGGGGTTTAGATACGCAGTATTTT. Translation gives CASSLAVGGLDTQYF.

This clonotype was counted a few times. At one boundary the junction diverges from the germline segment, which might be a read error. The CDR3 coding sequence is TGTGCCAGCAGCCAAGGGCTAGCGGGAGGGCTTAAGGACTTC. It is translated as CASSQGLAGGLKDF. V gene TRBV14 combines with J gene TRBJ2-7; 12 bases are shared with TRBD2. Germline V CDR1 and CDR2: SGHDN, FVKESK. The length of the CDR3 is 14 residues. Based on the CDR3 plus reference TRBV14 and TRBJ2-7, the full variable domain is EAGVTQFPSHSVIEKGQTVTLRCDPISGHDNLYWYRRVMGKEIKFLLHFVKESKQDESGMPNNRFLAERTGGTYSTLKVQPAELEDSGVYFCASSQGLAGGLKDFGPGTRLTVT.

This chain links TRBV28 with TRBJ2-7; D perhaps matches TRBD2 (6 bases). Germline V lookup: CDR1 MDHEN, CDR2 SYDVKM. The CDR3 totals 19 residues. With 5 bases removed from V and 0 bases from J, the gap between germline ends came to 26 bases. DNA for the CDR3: TGTGCCAGCAGTGTTCTAGGGGCGGGATACATTAATCCCTCCTACGAGCAGTACTTC. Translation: CASSVLGAGYINPSYEQYF.

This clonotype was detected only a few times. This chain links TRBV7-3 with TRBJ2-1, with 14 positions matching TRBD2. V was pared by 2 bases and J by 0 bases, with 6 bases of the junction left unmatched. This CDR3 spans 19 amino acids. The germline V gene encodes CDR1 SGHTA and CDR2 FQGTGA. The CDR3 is CASSLGTSGSPSSYNEQFF. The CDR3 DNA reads TGTGCCAGCAGCTTAGGGACTAGCGGGAGCCCCAGCTCCTACAATGAGCAGTTCTTC.

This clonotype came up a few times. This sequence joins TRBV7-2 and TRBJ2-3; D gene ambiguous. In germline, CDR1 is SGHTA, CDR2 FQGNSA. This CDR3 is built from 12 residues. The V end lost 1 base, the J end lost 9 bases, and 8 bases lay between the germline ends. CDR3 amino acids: CASSLGESTQYF. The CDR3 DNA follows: TGTGCCAGCAGCTTAGGAGAGAGCACGCAGTATTTT.